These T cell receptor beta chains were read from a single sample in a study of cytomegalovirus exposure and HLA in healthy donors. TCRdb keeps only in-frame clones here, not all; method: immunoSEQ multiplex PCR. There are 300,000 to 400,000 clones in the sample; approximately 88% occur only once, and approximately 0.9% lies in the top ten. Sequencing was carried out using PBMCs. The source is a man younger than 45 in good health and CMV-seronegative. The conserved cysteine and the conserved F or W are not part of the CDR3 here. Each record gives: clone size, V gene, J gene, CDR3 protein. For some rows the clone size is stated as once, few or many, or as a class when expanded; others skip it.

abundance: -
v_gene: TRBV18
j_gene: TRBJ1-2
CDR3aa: ASSPLETFYYGYT

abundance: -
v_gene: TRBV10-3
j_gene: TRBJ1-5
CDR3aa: AISGTGGWQPQH

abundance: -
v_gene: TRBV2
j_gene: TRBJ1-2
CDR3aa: ASSRQEYGYT

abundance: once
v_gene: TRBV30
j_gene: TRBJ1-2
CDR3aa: AWRLPGTPYGYT

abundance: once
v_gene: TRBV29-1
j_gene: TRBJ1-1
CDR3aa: SVSGTMNTEAF

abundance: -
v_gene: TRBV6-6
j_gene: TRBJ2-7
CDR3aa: ATTGTPPGDSYEQY

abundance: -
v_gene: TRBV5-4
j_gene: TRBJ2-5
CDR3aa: ASSWRQGLETQY

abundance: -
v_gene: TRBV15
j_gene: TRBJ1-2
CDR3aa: ATSRDLQSYYGYT

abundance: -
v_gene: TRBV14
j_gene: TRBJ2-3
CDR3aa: ASSQGGGSWPTDTQY

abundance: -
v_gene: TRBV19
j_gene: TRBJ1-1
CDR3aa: ASSSAVPGDTEAF

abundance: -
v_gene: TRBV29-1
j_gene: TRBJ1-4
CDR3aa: SVEEDGVTNEKLF

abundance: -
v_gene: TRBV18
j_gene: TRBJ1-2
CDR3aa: ASSPGTANYGYT

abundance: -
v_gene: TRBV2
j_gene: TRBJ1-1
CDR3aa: ASSRDRGDTEAF

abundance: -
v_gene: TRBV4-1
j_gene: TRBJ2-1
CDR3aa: ASSQEYGLAGGHEQF

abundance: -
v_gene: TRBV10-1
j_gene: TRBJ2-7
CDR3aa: ASSLAWQCPHEQY

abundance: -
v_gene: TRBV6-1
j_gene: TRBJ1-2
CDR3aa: ASSEAIGGVFGYT

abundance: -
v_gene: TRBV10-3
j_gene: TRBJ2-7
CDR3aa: AITKGGSGGYPEQY

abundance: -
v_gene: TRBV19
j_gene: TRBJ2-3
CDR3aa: ASSIGRGGSRDTQY

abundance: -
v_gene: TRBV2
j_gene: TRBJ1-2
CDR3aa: ASSERDRGINYGYT

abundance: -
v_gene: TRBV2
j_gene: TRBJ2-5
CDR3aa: ATVIRQVN

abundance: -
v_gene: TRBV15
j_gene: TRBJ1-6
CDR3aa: ATSRVGMGGSYNSPLH

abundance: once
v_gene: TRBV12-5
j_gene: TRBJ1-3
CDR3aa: ASGSGLSSGNTIY

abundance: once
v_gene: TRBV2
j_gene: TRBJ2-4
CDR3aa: ASRHRGQTNLAKNIQY

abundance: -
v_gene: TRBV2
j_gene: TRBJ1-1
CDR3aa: ASEGGSFTEAF

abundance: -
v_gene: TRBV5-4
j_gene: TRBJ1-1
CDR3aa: ASSPNAGGVTEAF

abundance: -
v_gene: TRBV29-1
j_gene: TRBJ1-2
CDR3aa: SVAPTANYGYT

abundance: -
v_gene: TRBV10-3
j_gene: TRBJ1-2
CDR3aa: AISREDMNYGYT

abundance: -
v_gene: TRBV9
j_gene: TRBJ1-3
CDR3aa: ASSVEAVGNTIY

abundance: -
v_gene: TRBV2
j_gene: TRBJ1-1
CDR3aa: ASSQISEAF

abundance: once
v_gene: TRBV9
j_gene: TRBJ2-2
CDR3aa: ASSVGGGLIGELF

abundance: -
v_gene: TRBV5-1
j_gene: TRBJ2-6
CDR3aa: ASSLLGQGANVLT

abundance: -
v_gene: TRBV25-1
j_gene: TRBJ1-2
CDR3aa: ASSSPRKGGNGYT

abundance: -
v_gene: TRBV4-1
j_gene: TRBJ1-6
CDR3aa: ASSHGQGSYNSPLH

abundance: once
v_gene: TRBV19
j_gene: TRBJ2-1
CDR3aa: ASSIQGGMPNEQF

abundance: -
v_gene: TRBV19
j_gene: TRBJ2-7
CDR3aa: ASSLRVTYEQY

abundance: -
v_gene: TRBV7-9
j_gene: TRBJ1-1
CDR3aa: ASSYMNTEAF

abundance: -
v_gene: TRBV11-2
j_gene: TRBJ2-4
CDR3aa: ASSFSGENIQY

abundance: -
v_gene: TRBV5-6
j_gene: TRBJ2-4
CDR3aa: ASSAGQLQILAKNIQY

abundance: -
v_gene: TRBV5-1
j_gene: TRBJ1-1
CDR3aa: ASSGGGNTEAF